This TCR beta chain stems from a study of CD8 T cells in Susac syndrome. RNA, at roughly 0.45 to 1 ug, was reverse transcribed with random hexamers. TCRdb re-derived calls from the immunoSEQ multiplex PCR reads in MiXCR, one entry per CDR3 protein. The table records 200,000 to 250,000 distinct CDR3 sequences, over 90% of them present only once. V shed 9 bases, J shed 6 bases, and the junction held 12 bases outside the gene matches. There are 14 residues in the CDR3. CDR1 and CDR2 (germline): MNHNS, SASEGT. The sequenced sample was CD4+ T cells from PBMCs. The chain has TRBV6-1 and TRBJ1-2, with 8 bases fitting TRBD1. The sequence derives from a human donor with Susac syndrome. CDR3 residues: CASLQPGQVDGYTF. In DNA, the CDR3 is TGTGCCAGTCTGCAACCGGGACAGGTGGATGGCTACACCTTC.